These 3 T cell receptor beta chains came from one sample sequenced in a study of cytomegalovirus exposure and HLA in healthy donors. The PCR ran on 60 Vbeta and 13 Jbeta primers. Clones were sequenced by immunoSEQ multiplex PCR, and TCRdb holds only the in-frame ones, with some missing. The repertoire holds tens of thousands of clones, roughly 84% seen once, with 2.4% in the top ten. Specimen: PBMCs. These TCRs come from a woman aged 45-60 years in good health and CMV-seronegative.

The gene calls are TRBV6-6 and TRBJ1-2; D might be TRBD1 (5 bases). The V and J ends lost 6 bases and 4 bases respectively, with 15 bases between them. From germline, CDR1 is MNHNY and CDR2 SVGAGI (reference sequence). The CDR3 extends over 14 amino acids. The CDR3 sequence is CASSQTVEFYGYTF. DNA of the CDR3: TGTGCCAGCAGCCAGACAGTCGAATTCTATGGCTACACCTTC.

This chain uses TRBV19 with TRBJ1-4; D is possibly TRBD1 (6 bases). The CDR3 has 15 residues. V shed 4 bases and J shed 1 base, with 10 bases lying between them. Germline V gene lookup returns CDR1 LNHDA and CDR2 SQIVND (reference sequence). The CDR3 DNA reads as TGTGCCAGTAGTAAGGGGGAAATAACTAATGAAAAACTGTTTTTT. Translation gives CASSKGEITNEKLFF.

This clone occurred once. The chain couples TRBV29-1 to TRBJ2-5, with D possibly being TRBD1 (6 bases). The DNA end lines up better with TRBJ2-7; the J call may be wrong. Germline CDR1 reads SQVTM; CDR2 reads ANQGSEA. The CDR3 has 14 residues. The CDR3 region has the DNA TGCAGCGTTGAAGAGTTCGGACAGCCCTACGAGCAGTACTTC. This encodes CSVEEFGQPYEQYF.